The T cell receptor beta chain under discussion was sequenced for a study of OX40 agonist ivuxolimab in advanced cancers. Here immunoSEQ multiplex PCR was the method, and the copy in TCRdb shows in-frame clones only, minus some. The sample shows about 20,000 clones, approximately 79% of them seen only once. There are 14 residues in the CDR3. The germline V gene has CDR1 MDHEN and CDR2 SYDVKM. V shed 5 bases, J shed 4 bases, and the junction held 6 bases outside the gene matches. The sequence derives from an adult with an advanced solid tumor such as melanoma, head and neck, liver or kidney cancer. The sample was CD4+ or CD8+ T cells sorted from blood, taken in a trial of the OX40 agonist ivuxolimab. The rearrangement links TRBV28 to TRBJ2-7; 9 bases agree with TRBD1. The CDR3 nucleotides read TGTGCCAGCAGTCTGAAACAGGGGGCGTACGAGCAGTACTTC. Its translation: CASSLKQGAYEQYF.